The rows below give T cell receptor beta chains drawn from one sample of a study of blood T cell repertoires in COVID-19. Sequencing was performed with immunoSEQ multiplex PCR; in TCRdb, only in-frame clones are kept and a portion is missing. The sample has about 160,000 clones; roughly 88% are singletons. Sequenced sample: peripheral blood. The origin of the receptors is a man in his late teens or twenties with acute or convalescent COVID-19. Both conserved end residues are part of each CDR3. Each record gives: CDR3 length, J gene, V gene, CDR3 protein.

CDR3 length: 16; J gene: TRBJ1-2; V gene: TRBV4-1; CDR3 protein: CASSQERSGVNYGYTF
CDR3 length: 15; J gene: TRBJ2-4; V gene: TRBV19; CDR3 protein: CASRRAEVGQNIQYF
CDR3 length: 16; J gene: TRBJ1-1; V gene: TRBV18; CDR3 protein: CASSPLTTLLNTEAFF
CDR3 length: 16; J gene: TRBJ1-1; V gene: TRBV20-1; CDR3 protein: CSASPRRGVGNTEAFF
CDR3 length: 12; J gene: TRBJ1-1; V gene: TRBV11-2; CDR3 protein: CASSFVVTEAFF
CDR3 length: 15; J gene: TRBJ1-3; V gene: TRBV11-2; CDR3 protein: CASSLAGGSGNTIYF
CDR3 length: 17; J gene: TRBJ1-5; V gene: TRBV19; CDR3 protein: CASSIGYRVWGNQPQHF
CDR3 length: 16; J gene: TRBJ1-2; V gene: TRBV6-1; CDR3 protein: CASSEEVTYDFYGYTF
CDR3 length: 12; J gene: TRBJ1-1; V gene: TRBV27; CDR3 protein: CASGPGGTEAFF
CDR3 length: 16; J gene: TRBJ1-5; V gene: TRBV5-6; CDR3 protein: CASSQATGQYNQPQHF
CDR3 length: 15; J gene: TRBJ1-1; V gene: TRBV2; CDR3 protein: CASSPSPGVSTEAFF
CDR3 length: 13; J gene: TRBJ2-4; V gene: TRBV20-1; CDR3 protein: CSASSSGQGVQYF
CDR3 length: 13; J gene: TRBJ1-2; V gene: TRBV3-1/TRBV3-2; CDR3 protein: CASSHGQIYGYTF
CDR3 length: 15; J gene: TRBJ1-3; V gene: TRBV7-9; CDR3 protein: CASSLQAGIGNTIYF
CDR3 length: 14; J gene: TRBJ1-1; V gene: TRBV27; CDR3 protein: CASSQQGINTEAFF
CDR3 length: 13; J gene: TRBJ1-2; V gene: TRBV14; CDR3 protein: CASSHGQDYGYTF
CDR3 length: 16; J gene: TRBJ1-5; V gene: TRBV19; CDR3 protein: CASKYRGAQSNQPQHF
CDR3 length: 13; J gene: TRBJ1-1; V gene: TRBV6-5; CDR3 protein: CASSQTGNTEAFF
CDR3 length: 15; J gene: TRBJ1-2; V gene: TRBV6-4; CDR3 protein: CASSDGQGPLYGYTF
CDR3 length: 14; J gene: TRBJ2-2; V gene: TRBV5-1; CDR3 protein: CASSLVQSTGELFF
CDR3 length: 14; J gene: TRBJ2-7; V gene: TRBV19; CDR3 protein: CASSLGTQTYEQYF
CDR3 length: 16; J gene: TRBJ2-1; V gene: TRBV29-1; CDR3 protein: CSVSRDLPGAYNEQFF
CDR3 length: 14; J gene: TRBJ2-2; V gene: TRBV5-1; CDR3 protein: CASSTDRGTGELFF
CDR3 length: 17; J gene: TRBJ2-6; V gene: TRBV6-4; CDR3 protein: CASSARDGQSGANVLTF
CDR3 length: 12; J gene: TRBJ1-2; V gene: TRBV28; CDR3 protein: CASSRENYGYTF
CDR3 length: 11; J gene: TRBJ1-4; V gene: TRBV20-1; CDR3 protein: CSARRGEKLFF
CDR3 length: 13; J gene: TRBJ2-3; V gene: TRBV10-3; CDR3 protein: CAILRDFTDTQYF
CDR3 length: 17; J gene: TRBJ2-2; V gene: TRBV3-1/TRBV3-2; CDR3 protein: CASSQDRASGRESELFF
CDR3 length: 14; J gene: TRBJ1-6; V gene: TRBV30; CDR3 protein: CAWSVRGSESPLHF
CDR3 length: 12; J gene: TRBJ1-6; V gene: TRBV7-2; CDR3 protein: CASNSRNSPLHF
CDR3 length: 14; J gene: TRBJ1-5; V gene: TRBV5-1; CDR3 protein: CASSLGQDNQPQHF
CDR3 length: 12; J gene: TRBJ2-7; V gene: TRBV29-1; CDR3 protein: CSVTRESYEQYF
CDR3 length: 11; J gene: TRBJ2-7; V gene: TRBV10-1; CDR3 protein: CAIPSPYEQYF
CDR3 length: 16; J gene: TRBJ2-6; V gene: TRBV5-1; CDR3 protein: CASSPTAFSGANVLTF
CDR3 length: 14; J gene: TRBJ1-4; V gene: TRBV5-1; CDR3 protein: CASRTGTGIEKLFF
CDR3 length: 13; J gene: TRBJ1-2; V gene: TRBV12-3/TRBV12-4; CDR3 protein: CASSPGQLHGYTF
CDR3 length: 15; J gene: TRBJ1-2; V gene: TRBV3-1/TRBV3-2; CDR3 protein: CASSHLAGINYGYTF
CDR3 length: 16; J gene: TRBJ2-7; V gene: TRBV4-1; CDR3 protein: CASSPDFGGTPYEQYF
CDR3 length: 16; J gene: TRBJ2-1; V gene: TRBV24-1; CDR3 protein: CATSGSGAPSYNEQFF
CDR3 length: 13; J gene: TRBJ1-1; V gene: TRBV12-3/TRBV12-4; CDR3 protein: CASTRRGNTEAFF
CDR3 length: 13; J gene: TRBJ2-1; V gene: TRBV29-1; CDR3 protein: CSFTGTVYNEQFF